The 17 T cell receptor beta chains below all came from one sample that was sequenced in a study of chronic HIV infection and antiretroviral therapy. TCRdb re-analysed the 5' RACE reads in MiXCR, keeping a single row per CDR3 protein. The table records over 40,000 distinct CDR3 sequences, under 20% of them present only once. Source material: peripheral blood. The source of these receptors is an adult who had HIV and had not received antiretroviral therapy, or was an uninfected healthy control (not recorded which).

V is TRBV2 and J is TRBJ2-7; 7 bases line up with TRBD1. The length of the CDR3 is 15 residues. CDR1 and CDR2 (germline): SNHLY, FYNNEI. Trimming removed 1 base from V and 3 bases from J; junction bases left unmatched: 6. The CDR3 loop is CASSEEGAVRYEQYF. The CDR3 DNA sequence: TGTGCCAGCAGTGAAGAGGGGGCCGTCCGCTACGAGCAGTACTTC.

This chain links TRBV29-1 with TRBJ1-4; D may be TRBD1 (5 bases). The V end was cut by 0 bases, the J end by 8 bases, with 16 bases between. Looked up from germline, CDR1 is SQVTM and CDR2 is ANQGSEA. The CDR3 has 15 amino acids. The CDR3 loop is CSVEERKGAPEKLFF. In DNA form, the CDR3 reads TGCAGCGTTGAAGAAAGGAAAGGGGCGCCGGAAAAACTGTTTTTT.

This clonotype was observed at least ten times. The chain uses TRBV2 and TRBJ2-5; 7 bases match TRBD2. CDR3 length: 16 residues. V gave up 3 bases and J gave up 9 bases; unmatched junction bases: 16. Germline values: CDR1 SNHLY, CDR2 FYNNEI. The CDR3 DNA follows: TGTGCCAGCAGTGATAAAAGCGGGATCCACAGAGGGGCCCAGTACTTC. It specifies CASSDKSGIHRGAQYF.

The table lists this clonotype with a few counts. This chain links TRBV28 with TRBJ2-7, with a possible D match to TRBD2 (5 bases). Trimming took 1 base from V and 6 from J, leaving 16 bases between them. The germline V gene has CDR1 MDHEN and CDR2 SYDVKM. The CDR3 covers 15 residues. The CDR3 DNA reads as TGTGCCAGCAGTTTATCCGGGAACCGGAGGAGCGAGCAGTACTTC. Protein: CASSLSGNRRSEQYF.

This chain's CDR3 is CASSEAEAEYNSPLHF. The CDR3 DNA sequence: TGTGCCAGCAGTGAAGCGGAAGCAGAATATAATTCACCCCTCCACTTT. The V gene is TRBV2, the J gene TRBJ1-6; no clear D. This CDR3 is 16 amino acids long. V shed 0 bases and J shed 4 bases, with 10 bases lying between them. Looked up from germline, CDR1 is SNHLY and CDR2 is FYNNEI. The complete variable domain, with remaining parts taken from reference TRBV2 and TRBJ1-6, reads EPEVTQTPSHQVTQMGQEVILRCVPISNHLYFYWYRQILGQKVEFLVSFYNNEISEKSEIFDDQFSVERPDGSNFTLKIRSTKLEDSAMYFCASSEAEAEYNSPLHFGNGTRLTVT.

A few counts support this clonotype. The chain employs TRBV7-9 and TRBJ2-2; 7 bases agree with TRBD1. Per the germline V gene, CDR1 is SEHNR and CDR2 is FQNEAQ (reference sequence). CDR3 length equals 15 residues. The V segment lost 7 bases and the J segment 1 base; nucleotides outside the gene matches: 6. In DNA form, the CDR3 reads TGTGCCAGCACCCCCGGACAGGTGAACACCGGGGAGCTGTTTTTT. This translates into CASTPGQVNTGELFF.

This clonotype was picked up a small number of times. V gene TRBV28 combines with J gene TRBJ2-3; weak D call: TRBD1 (5 bases). The V end lost 7 bases, the J end lost 4 bases, and 15 bases lay between the germline ends. Germline values: CDR1 MDHEN, CDR2 SYDVKM. This CDR3 has 14 residues. Here the CDR3 DNA reads TGTGCCAGCAATGGGTTGCTAGGGGCAGATACGCAGTATTTT. As protein: CASNGLLGADTQYF.

This clonotype turned up a few times. The chain is built from TRBV27 and TRBJ2-7; TRBD2 might be the D (7 bases). The CDR3 is made up of 15 amino acids. Per germline, CDR1 MNHEY and CDR2 SMNVEV (reference sequence). Between the trimmed V and J ends, which lost 6 bases and 4 bases, there was a span of 19 bases. CDR3: CASRYREWGGYEQYF. CDR3 nucleotides: TGTGCCAGCAGGTACAGGGAGTGGGGGGGATACGAGCAGTACTTC.

The CDR3 DNA reads as TGCAGCGTTGGTATCACAGGGATCACAGATACGCAGTATTTT. Amino acids: CSVGITGITDTQYF. The rearrangement joins TRBV29-1 to TRBJ2-3; D possibly corresponds to TRBD1 (6 bases). Trimming stripped 4 bases from V and 2 bases from J, with 13 bases between. This CDR3 is built from 14 residues. The germline V gene has CDR1 SQVTM and CDR2 ANQGSEA.

The genes are TRBV15 and TRBJ2-3; D gene uncertain. The CDR3 sequence is 11 residues long. CDR1 is LNHNV, CDR2 YYDKDF, per germline (reference sequence). V was shortened by 6 bases and J by 7 bases, with 8 bases between the two germline ends. The CDR3 region is CATREGYTQYF. CDR3 DNA sequence: TGTGCCACCAGAGAAGGATATACGCAGTATTTT.

The J gene is TRBJ2-5, the V gene TRBV29-1; 9 bases line up with TRBD2. The V gene end was trimmed by 1 base and the J gene end by 4 bases; junction bases not matched to a gene: 7. The CDR3 is 15 amino acids. Germline V lookup: CDR1 SQVTM, CDR2 ANQGSEA. The CDR3 region has the DNA TGCAGCGTTGAAGGGACTAGCGTTTCCGGAGAGACCCAGTACTTC. This codes for CSVEGTSVSGETQYF.

This clonotype was counted ten times or more. The chain has TRBV28 and TRBJ2-7; D is possibly TRBD1 (6 bases). V shed 9 bases and J shed 1 base, with 19 bases lying between them. The CDR3 extends over 15 amino acids. Germline V gene sequence: CDR1 MDHEN, CDR2 SYDVKM. DNA of the CDR3: TGTGCCAGTCTACCCCGGACAGATGCTTCCTACGAGCAGTACTTC. It translates to CASLPRTDASYEQYF.

V usage is TRBV28 and J usage is TRBJ1-6; D unresolved. Germline assignment: CDR1 MDHEN and CDR2 SYDVKM. Between the trimmed V and J ends, which lost 6 bases and 4 bases, there was a span of 7 bases. The CDR3 runs to 13 residues. The CDR3 region is CASSPQYNSPLHF. CDR3 nucleotides: TGTGCCAGCAGCCCACAGTATAATTCACCCCTCCACTTT. Full variable domain (remainder filled in from reference TRBV28 and TRBJ1-6): DVKVTQSSRYLVKRTGEKVFLECVQDMDHENMFWYRQDPGLGLRLIYFSYDVKMKEKGDIPEGYSVSREKKERFSLILESASTNQTSMYLCASSPQYNSPLHFGNGTRLTVT.

This clonotype has only one observation. The chain combines TRBV20-1 with TRBJ2-5, with D perhaps matching TRBD1 or TRBD2 (7 bases each). The CDR3 is 14 residues long. V was cut by 5 bases and J by 3 bases, with 16 bases left in between. CDR1 and CDR2 (germline): DFQATT, SNEGSKA (reference sequence). The CDR3 reads CSAYRGGGKETQYF. The CDR3 nucleotides are TGCAGTGCTTACAGGGGAGGGGGTAAAGAGACCCAGTACTTC.

This clonotype showed up just once. V and J are TRBV29-1 and TRBJ2-7, with D possibly TRBD2 on 6 matching bases. CDR1 is SQVTM, CDR2 ANQGSEA, per germline. This CDR3 contains 15 residues. V lost 6 bases, J lost 3 bases, and 21 bases lay in between. For the CDR3, the DNA is TGCAGCGTCACCAAGGGACTCGGCCAGGGCTACGAGCAGTACTTC. Translated: CSVTKGLGQGYEQYF.

In this sample, this clonotype turned up a few times. The chain recombines TRBV28 with TRBJ2-3; D remains ambiguous. The CDR3 totals 13 residues. CDR1 is MDHEN, CDR2 SYDVKM, per germline. Trimming removed 7 bases at V and 4 bases at J, with 12 bases between. CDR3: CASKKGWADTQYF. CDR3 DNA: TGTGCCAGCAAAAAGGGCTGGGCAGATACGCAGTATTTT.

The chain's CDR3 is CASSADRGLAKNIQYF. Here the CDR3 DNA reads TGCGCCAGCAGCGCAGACAGGGGACTAGCCAAAAACATTCAGTACTTC. This chain connects TRBV5-1 to TRBJ2-4; TRBD1 matches 8 bases. This CDR3 is built from 16 residues. The germline V gene has CDR1 SGHRS and CDR2 YFSETQ. J lost 0 bases, V lost 4 bases, and 6 bases had no gene match.